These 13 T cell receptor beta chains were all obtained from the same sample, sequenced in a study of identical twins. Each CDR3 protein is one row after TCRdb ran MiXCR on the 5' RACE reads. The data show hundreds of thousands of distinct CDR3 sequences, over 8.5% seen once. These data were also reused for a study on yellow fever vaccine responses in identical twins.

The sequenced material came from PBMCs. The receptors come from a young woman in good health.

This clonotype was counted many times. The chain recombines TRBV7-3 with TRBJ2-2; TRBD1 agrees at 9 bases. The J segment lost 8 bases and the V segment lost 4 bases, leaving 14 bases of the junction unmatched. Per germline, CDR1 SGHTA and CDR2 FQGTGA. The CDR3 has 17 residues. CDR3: CASSSFQQGAIVGELFF. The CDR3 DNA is TGTGCCAGCAGCTCCTTTCAACAGGGGGCTATAGTGGGGGAGCTGTTTTTT.

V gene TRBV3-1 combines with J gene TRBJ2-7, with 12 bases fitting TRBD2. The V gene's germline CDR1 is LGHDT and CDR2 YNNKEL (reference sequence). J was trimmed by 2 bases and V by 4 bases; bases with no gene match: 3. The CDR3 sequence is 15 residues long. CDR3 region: CASSRGTSGPYEQYF. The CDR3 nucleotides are TGTGCCAGCAGCCGCGGGACTAGCGGGCCCTACGAGCAGTACTTC.

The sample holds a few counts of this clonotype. CDR3 region: CSARDRAGGGYEQYF. Written as DNA, the CDR3 is TGCAGTGCTAGAGATAGGGCAGGGGGAGGCTACGAGCAGTACTTC. The genes are TRBV20-1 and TRBJ2-7; tentatively, D is TRBD1 (7 bases). This CDR3 has 15 residues. Trimming pared 0 bases from V and 3 bases from J, leaving 15 bases between. Germline-derived CDR1 and CDR2 are DFQATT and SNEGSKA (reference sequence).

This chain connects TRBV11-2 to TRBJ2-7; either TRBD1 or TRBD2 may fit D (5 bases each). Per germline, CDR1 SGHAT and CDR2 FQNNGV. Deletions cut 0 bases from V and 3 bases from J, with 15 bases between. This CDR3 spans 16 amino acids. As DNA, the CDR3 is TGTGCCAGCAGCTTAGATCGTCCGGGGACCCGCTACGAGCAGTACTTC. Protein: CASSLDRPGTRYEQYF. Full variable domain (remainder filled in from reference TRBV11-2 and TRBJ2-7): EAGVAQSPRYKIIEKRQSVAFWCNPISGHATLYWYQQILGQGPKLLIQFQNNGVVDDSQLPKDRFSAERLKGVDSTLKIQPAKLEDSAVYLCASSLDRPGTRYEQYFGPGTRLTVT.

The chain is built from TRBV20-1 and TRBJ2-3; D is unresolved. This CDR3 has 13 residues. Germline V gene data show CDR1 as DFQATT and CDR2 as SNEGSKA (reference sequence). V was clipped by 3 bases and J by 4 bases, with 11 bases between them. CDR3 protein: CSARYQLPDTQYF. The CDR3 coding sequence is TGCAGTGCTAGGTACCAGCTACCAGATACGCAGTATTTT.

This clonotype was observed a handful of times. Here the CDR3 reads CASSEGGEAQDTQYF. The CDR3 DNA follows: TGTGCCAGCAGTGAAGGGGGGGAAGCACAAGATACGCAGTATTTT. The V call is TRBV6-4, the J call TRBJ2-3; possible D gene TRBD2, 7 bases. This CDR3 is built from 15 residues. V dropped 3 bases and J dropped 5 bases, with 15 bases sitting between them. Germline lookup yields CDR1 MRHNA and CDR2 SNTAGT.

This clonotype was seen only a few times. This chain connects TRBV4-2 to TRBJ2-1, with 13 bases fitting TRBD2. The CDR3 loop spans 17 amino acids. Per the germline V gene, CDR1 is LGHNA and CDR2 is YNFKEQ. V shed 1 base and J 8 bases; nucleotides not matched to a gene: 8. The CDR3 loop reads CASSQGGGTSGIDEQFF. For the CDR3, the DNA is TGTGCCAGCAGCCAAGGTGGTGGGACTAGCGGGATTGATGAGCAGTTCTTC.

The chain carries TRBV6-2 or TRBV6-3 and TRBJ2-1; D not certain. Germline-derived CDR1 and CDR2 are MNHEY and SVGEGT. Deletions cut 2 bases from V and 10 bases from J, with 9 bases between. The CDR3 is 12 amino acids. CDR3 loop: CASSYGVIEQFF. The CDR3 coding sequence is TGTGCCAGCAGTTACGGGGTAATCGAGCAGTTCTTC.

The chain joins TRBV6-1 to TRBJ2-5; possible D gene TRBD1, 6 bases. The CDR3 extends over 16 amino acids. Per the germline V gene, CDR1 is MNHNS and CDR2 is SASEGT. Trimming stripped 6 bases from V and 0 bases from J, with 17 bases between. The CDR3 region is CASSHYRAVDQETQYF. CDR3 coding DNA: TGTGCCAGCAGCCATTACAGGGCTGTTGACCAAGAGACCCAGTACTTC.

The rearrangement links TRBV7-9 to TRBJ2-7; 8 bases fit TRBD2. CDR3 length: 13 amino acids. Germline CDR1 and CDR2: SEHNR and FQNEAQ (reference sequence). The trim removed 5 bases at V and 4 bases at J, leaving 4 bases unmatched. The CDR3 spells CASSAPGGYEQYF. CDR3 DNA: TGTGCCAGCAGCGCCCCGGGAGGGTACGAGCAGTACTTC.

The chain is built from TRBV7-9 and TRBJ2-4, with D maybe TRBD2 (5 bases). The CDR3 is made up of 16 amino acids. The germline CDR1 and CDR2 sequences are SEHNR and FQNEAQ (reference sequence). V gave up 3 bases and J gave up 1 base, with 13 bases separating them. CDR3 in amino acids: CASSLYSGKAKNIQYF. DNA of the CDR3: TGTGCCAGCAGCTTGTATTCCGGGAAGGCCAAAAACATTCAGTACTTC.

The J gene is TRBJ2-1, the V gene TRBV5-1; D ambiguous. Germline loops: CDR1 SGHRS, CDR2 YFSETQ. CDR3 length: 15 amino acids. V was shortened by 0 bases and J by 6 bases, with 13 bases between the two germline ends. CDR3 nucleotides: TGCGCCAGCAGCTTGGGGCTAGTTGTGGGCAATGAGCAGTTCTTC. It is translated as CASSLGLVVGNEQFF.

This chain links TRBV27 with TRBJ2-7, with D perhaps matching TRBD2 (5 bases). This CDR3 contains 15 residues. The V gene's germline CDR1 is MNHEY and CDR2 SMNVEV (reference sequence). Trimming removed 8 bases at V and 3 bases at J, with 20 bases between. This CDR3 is CASAPRALRGYEQYF. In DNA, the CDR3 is TGTGCCAGCGCTCCTAGAGCCCTCCGGGGCTACGAGCAGTACTTC.